Listed below are T cell receptor beta chains from one sample, sequenced in a study of cytomegalovirus exposure and HLA in healthy donors. Clones were read by immunoSEQ multiplex PCR, and TCRdb kept only the in-frame ones, dropping some. The sample lists 200,000 or so clones, 70% to 90% occurring once. The sequenced sample consisted of PBMCs. The receptor source for this set is a woman younger than 35 in good health and CMV-seropositive. Both conserved end residues are part of each CDR3. The D gene is left open where the match is weak. Where a row states a size, it is once, few, many or the class of an expanded clone; other rows omit it.

CDR3aa | j_gene | v_gene | d_gene | abundance
CATSSSTNEKLFF | TRBJ1-4 | TRBV15 | . | .
CASSLQGVSTDTQYF | TRBJ2-3 | TRBV2 | TRBD1 | .
CASAVGGAREAFF | TRBJ1-1 | TRBV27 | . | .
CASSLVARGPTDTQYF | TRBJ2-3 | TRBV7-8 | . | .
CASSYFLQGTTGYTF | TRBJ1-2 | TRBV6-5 | . | .
CASSPTIAGGSSTDTQYF | TRBJ2-3 | TRBV5-4 | TRBD2 | .
CASSVGIAYEQYF | TRBJ2-7 | TRBV9 | . | .
CASSLGGKTEAFF | TRBJ1-1 | TRBV27 | . | .
CSSSHRQGVNSPLHF | TRBJ1-6 | TRBV7-9 | TRBD1 | .
CASSQSGTSVTETQYF | TRBJ2-5 | TRBV6-6 | TRBD2 | .
CASRPGTGGEGTQYF | TRBJ2-5 | TRBV6-6 | TRBD1 | .
CASSLGYVGSSGNTIYF | TRBJ1-3 | TRBV13 | . | few
CASSRREGAFF | TRBJ1-1 | TRBV5-6 | . | .
CASTRGDTQYF | TRBJ2-3 | TRBV6-5 | . | .
CASSRQGLAEGYTF | TRBJ1-2 | TRBV4-2 | . | .
CASSQVGGYGTLEGYTF | TRBJ1-2 | TRBV4-1 | . | .
CASSLVLRGMLDGYTF | TRBJ1-2 | TRBV7-9 | TRBD1 | .
CAWSIQGINQPQHF | TRBJ1-5 | TRBV30 | . | .
CSSSTRRGSGANVLTF | TRBJ2-6 | TRBV7-9 | . | .
CASSQNPGTGGTDTQYF | TRBJ2-3 | TRBV4-1 | TRBD1 | .
CASSLEGRDSPLHF | TRBJ1-6 | TRBV6-1 | . | .
CASSVRLAGPLNTQYF | TRBJ2-3 | TRBV9 | TRBD2 | .
CASSRTGGYNEQFF | TRBJ2-1 | TRBV25-1 | TRBD1 | .
CASSIKGGGPSTDTQYF | TRBJ2-3 | TRBV19 | . | once
CASSQLQGFYGYTF | TRBJ1-2 | TRBV11-1 | . | .
CATSRGGTANSPLHF | TRBJ1-6 | TRBV15 | TRBD1 | .
CAWSVGGPNTEAFF | TRBJ1-1 | TRBV30 | . | .
CAIPRDREGTEAFF | TRBJ1-1 | TRBV28 | TRBD1 | .
CASSELAGGITNTGELFF | TRBJ2-2 | TRBV25-1 | . | .
CASSMQGTMNTEAFF | TRBJ1-1 | TRBV19 | . | .
CASSQDAYGGSVYGYTF | TRBJ1-2 | TRBV4-1 | . | .
CASSLLGLDGYIF | TRBJ1-2 | TRBV5-4 | . | few
CAWGKGVTEAFF | TRBJ1-1 | TRBV30 | . | .